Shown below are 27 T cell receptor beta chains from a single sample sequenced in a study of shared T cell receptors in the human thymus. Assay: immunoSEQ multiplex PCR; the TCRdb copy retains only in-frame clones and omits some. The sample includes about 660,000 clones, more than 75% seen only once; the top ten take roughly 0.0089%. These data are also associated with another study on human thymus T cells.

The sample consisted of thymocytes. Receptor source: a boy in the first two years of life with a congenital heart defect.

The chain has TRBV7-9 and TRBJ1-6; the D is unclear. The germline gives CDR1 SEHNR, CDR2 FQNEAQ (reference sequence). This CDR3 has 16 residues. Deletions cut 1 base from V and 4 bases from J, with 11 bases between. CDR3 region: CASSLVAKTYNSPLHF. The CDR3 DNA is TGTGCCAGCAGCTTAGTTGCCAAAACTTATAATTCACCCCTCCACTTT.

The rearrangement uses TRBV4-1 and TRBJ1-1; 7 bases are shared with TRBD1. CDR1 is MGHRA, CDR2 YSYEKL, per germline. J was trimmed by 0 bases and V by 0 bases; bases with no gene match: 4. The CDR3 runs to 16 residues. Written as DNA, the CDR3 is TGCGCCAGCAGCCAAGATGCGACAGGGCTGAACACTGAAGCTTTCTTT. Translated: CASSQDATGLNTEAFF.

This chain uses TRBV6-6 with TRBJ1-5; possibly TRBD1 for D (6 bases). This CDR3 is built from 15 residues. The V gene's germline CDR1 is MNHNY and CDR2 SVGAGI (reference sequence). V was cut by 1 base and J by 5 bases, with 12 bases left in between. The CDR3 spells CASSYWGGRDQPQHF. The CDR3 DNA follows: TGTGCCAGCAGTTACTGGGGGGGGCGAGATCAGCCCCAGCATTTT.

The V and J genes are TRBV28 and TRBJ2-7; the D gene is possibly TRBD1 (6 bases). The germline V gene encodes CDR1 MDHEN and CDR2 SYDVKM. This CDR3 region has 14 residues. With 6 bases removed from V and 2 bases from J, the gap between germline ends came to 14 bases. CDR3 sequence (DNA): TGTGCCAGCAGCCACCGGGACATCACCTACGAGCAGTACTTC. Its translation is CASSHRDITYEQYF.

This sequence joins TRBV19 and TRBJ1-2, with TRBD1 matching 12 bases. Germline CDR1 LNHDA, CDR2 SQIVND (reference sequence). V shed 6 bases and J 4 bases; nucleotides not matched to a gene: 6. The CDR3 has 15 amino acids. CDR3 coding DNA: TGTGCCAGTAGCTCCGGGACAGGGGGCTCCTATGGCTACACCTTC. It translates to CASSSGTGGSYGYTF. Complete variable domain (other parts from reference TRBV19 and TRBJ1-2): DGGITQSPKYLFRKEGQNVTLSCEQNLNHDAMYWYRQDPGQGLRLIYYSQIVNDFQKGDIAEGYSVSREKKESFPLTVTSAQKNPTAFYLCASSSGTGGSYGYTFGSGTRLTVV.

CDR3 coding DNA: TGTGCCAGCAGTTTAAGTGTAACAGGGCCCCTTAGCAATCAGCCCCAGCATTTT. It encodes CASSLSVTGPLSNQPQHF. This sequence joins TRBV28 and TRBJ1-5; tentatively, D is TRBD1 (6 bases). The V gene's germline CDR1 is MDHEN and CDR2 SYDVKM. This CDR3 comprises 18 residues. The V end lost 2 bases, the J end lost 0 bases, and 17 bases lay between the germline ends. The variable domain in full, with the rest retrieved from reference TRBV28 and TRBJ1-5, is DVKVTQSSRYLVKRTGEKVFLECVQDMDHENMFWYRQDPGLGLRLIYFSYDVKMKEKGDIPEGYSVSREKKERFSLILESASTNQTSMYLCASSLSVTGPLSNQPQHFGDGTRLSIL.

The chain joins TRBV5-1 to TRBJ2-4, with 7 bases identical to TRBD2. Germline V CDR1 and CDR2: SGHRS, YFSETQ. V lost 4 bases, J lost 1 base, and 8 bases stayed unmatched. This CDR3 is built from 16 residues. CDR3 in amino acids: CASSVRGTEAKNIQYF. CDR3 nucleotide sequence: TGCGCCAGCAGCGTGCGGGGGACGGAGGCCAAAAACATTCAGTACTTC.

The CDR3 DNA reads as TGTGCCAGCAGCTTGGAAGTTATCGGTTTTGACAATGAGCAGTTCTTC. This gives the protein CASSLEVIGFDNEQFF. The chain joins TRBV5-5 to TRBJ2-1; no firm D call. This CDR3 has 16 amino acids. V lost 0 bases and J 5 bases, leaving 15 bases between the germline ends. CDR1 and CDR2 (germline): SGHKS, YYEKEE (reference sequence). Variable domain in full (rest from reference TRBV5-5 and TRBJ2-1): DAGVTQSPTHLIKTRGQQVTLRCSPISGHKSVSWYQQVLGQGPQFIFQYYEKEERGRGNFPDRFSARQFPNYSSELNVNALLLGDSALYLCASSLEVIGFDNEQFFGPGTRLTVL.

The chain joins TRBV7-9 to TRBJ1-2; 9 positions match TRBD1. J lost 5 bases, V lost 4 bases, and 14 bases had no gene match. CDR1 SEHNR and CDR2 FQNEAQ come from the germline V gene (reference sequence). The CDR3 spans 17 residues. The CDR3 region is CASSSPTGGGWGYGYTF. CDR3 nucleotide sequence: TGTGCCAGCAGCTCCCCGACAGGGGGGGGTTGGGGGTATGGCTACACCTTC.

CDR3 loop: CAWDWGHHYGYTF. CDR3 coding DNA: TGTGCCTGGGATTGGGGACACCACTATGGCTACACCTTC. The chain has TRBV30 and TRBJ1-2; tentatively, D is TRBD1 (6 bases). Deletions cut 5 bases from V and 3 bases from J, with 13 bases between. CDR1 is GTSNPN, CDR2 SVGIG, per germline (reference sequence). CDR3 length: 13 residues.

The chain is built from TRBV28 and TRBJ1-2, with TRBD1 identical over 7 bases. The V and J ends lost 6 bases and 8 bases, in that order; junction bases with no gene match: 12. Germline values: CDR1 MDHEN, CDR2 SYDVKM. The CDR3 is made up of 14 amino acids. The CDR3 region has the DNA TGTGCCAGCAGAGCTAGCCCCGGGACAGAAGGCTACACCTTC. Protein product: CASRASPGTEGYTF.

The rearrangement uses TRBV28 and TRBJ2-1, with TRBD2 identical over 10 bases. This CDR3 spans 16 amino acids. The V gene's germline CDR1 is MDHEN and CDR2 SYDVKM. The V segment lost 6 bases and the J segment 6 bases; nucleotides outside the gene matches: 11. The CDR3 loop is CASRDTGTSAFNEQFF. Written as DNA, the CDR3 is TGTGCCAGCAGAGACACCGGGACTAGCGCGTTCAATGAGCAGTTCTTC. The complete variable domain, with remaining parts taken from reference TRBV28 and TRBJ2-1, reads DVKVTQSSRYLVKRTGEKVFLECVQDMDHENMFWYRQDPGLGLRLIYFSYDVKMKEKGDIPEGYSVSREKKERFSLILESASTNQTSMYLCASRDTGTSAFNEQFFGPGTRLTVL.

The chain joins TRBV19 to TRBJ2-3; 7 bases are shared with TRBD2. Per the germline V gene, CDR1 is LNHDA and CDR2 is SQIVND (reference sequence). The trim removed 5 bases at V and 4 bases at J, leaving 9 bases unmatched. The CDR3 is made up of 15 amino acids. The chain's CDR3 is CASSPPERDPDTQYF. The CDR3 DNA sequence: TGTGCCAGTAGTCCACCGGAGCGGGACCCAGATACGCAGTATTTT.

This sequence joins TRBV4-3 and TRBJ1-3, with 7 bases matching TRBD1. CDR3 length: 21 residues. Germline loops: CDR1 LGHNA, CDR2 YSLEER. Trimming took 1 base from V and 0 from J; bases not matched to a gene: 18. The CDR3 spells CASSQGRNPPDRNPSGNTIYF. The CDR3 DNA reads TGCGCCAGCAGCCAAGGGAGGAATCCTCCGGACAGGAACCCCTCTGGAAACACCATATATTTT.

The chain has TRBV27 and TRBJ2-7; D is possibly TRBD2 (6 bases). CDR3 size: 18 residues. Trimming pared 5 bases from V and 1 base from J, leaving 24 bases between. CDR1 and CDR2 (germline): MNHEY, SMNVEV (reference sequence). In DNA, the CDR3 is TGTGCCAGCAGTCCTGGGACCACCCGACTAGAAGGGTCCTACGAGCAGTACTTC. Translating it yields CASSPGTTRLEGSYEQYF.

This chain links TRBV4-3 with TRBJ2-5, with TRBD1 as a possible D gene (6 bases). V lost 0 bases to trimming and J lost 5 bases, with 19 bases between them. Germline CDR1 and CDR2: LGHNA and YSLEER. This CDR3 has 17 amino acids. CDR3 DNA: TGCGCCAGCAGCCAAGAAGGACAAGGGGGTTCCAGTGAGACCCAGTACTTC. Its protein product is CASSQEGQGGSSETQYF.

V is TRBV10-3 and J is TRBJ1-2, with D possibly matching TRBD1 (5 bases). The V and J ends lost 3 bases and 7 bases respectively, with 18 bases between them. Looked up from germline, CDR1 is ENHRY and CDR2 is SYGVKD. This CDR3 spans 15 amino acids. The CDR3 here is CAISDPAPRASGYTF. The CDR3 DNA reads TGTGCCATCAGTGATCCCGCGCCCAGGGCGAGTGGCTACACCTTC.

The CDR3 reads CASSGPGLGGYEQYF. The CDR3 DNA is TGTGCCAGCAGTGGGCCGGGACTAGGGGGCTACGAGCAGTACTTC. The rearrangement joins TRBV28 to TRBJ2-7, with TRBD2 matching 8 bases. CDR3 length: 15 residues. V lost 5 bases to trimming and J lost 3 bases; unmatched junction nucleotides: 9. Germline V lookup: CDR1 MDHEN, CDR2 SYDVKM.

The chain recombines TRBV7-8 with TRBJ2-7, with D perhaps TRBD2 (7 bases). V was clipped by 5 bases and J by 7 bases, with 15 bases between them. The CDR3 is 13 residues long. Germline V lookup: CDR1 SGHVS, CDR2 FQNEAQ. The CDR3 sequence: CASSPGRGREQYF. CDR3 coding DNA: TGTGCCAGCAGCCCAGGGCGGGGGCGGGAGCAGTACTTC.

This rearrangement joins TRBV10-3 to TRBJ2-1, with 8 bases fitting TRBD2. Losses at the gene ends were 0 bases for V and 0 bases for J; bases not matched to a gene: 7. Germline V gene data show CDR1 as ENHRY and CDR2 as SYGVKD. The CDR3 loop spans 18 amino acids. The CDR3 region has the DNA TGTGCCATCAGTGAGTCGAAACTAGCGGAAAGCTCCTACAATGAGCAGTTCTTC. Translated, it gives CAISESKLAESSYNEQFF.

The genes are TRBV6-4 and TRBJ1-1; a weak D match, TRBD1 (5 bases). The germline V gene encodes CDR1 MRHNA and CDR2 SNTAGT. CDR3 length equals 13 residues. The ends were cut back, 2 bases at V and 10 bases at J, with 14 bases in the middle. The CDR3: CASSDGPTGGAFF. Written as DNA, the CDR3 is TGTGCCAGCAGTGACGGACCCACGGGGGGAGCTTTCTTT.

Here the CDR3 reads CASSGLSYEQYF. CDR3 nucleotide sequence: TGTGCCAGCAGCGGGTTATCCTACGAGCAGTACTTC. This rearrangement joins TRBV6-1 to TRBJ2-5; D not resolved. The DNA end lines up better with TRBJ2-7; the J call may be wrong. This CDR3 contains 12 residues. CDR1 MNHNS and CDR2 SASEGT come from the germline V gene.

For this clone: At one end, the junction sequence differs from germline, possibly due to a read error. The CDR3 coding sequence is TGTGCCAGCAGCGAAGACAGGGAGTTTTGTCAGCCCCAGCATTTT. Amino acid sequence: CASSEDREFCQPQHF. This chain links TRBV2 with TRBJ1-5; 7 bases align to TRBD1. The CDR3 has 15 residues. CDR1 is SNHLY, CDR2 FYNNEI, per germline. Full variable domain (outside the CDR3, taken from reference TRBV2 and TRBJ1-5): EPEVTQTPSHQVTQMGQEVILRCVPISNHLYFYWYRQILGQKVEFLVSFYNNEISEKSEIFDDQFSVERPDGSNFTLKIRSTKLEDSAMYFCASSEDREFCQPQHFGDGTRLSIL.

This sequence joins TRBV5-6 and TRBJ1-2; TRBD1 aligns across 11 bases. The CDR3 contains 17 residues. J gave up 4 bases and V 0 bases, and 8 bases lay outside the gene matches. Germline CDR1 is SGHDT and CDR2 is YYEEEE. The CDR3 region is CASSLGDRGTNTYGYTF. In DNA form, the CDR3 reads TGTGCCAGCAGCTTGGGGGACAGGGGGACGAATACCTATGGCTACACCTTC. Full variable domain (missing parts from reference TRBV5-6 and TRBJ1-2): DAGVTQSPTHLIKTRGQQVTLRCSPKSGHDTVSWYQQALGQGPQFIFQYYEEEERQRGNFPDRFSGHQFPNYSSELNVNALLLGDSALYLCASSLGDRGTNTYGYTFGSGTRLTVV.

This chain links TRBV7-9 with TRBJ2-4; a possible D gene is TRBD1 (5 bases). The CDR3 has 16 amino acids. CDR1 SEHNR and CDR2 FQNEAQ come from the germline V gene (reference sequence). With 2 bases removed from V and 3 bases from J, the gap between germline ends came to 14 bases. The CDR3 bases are TGTGCCAGCAGCTTAAGCGCAGGGTCGGGCAAAAACATTCAGTACTTC. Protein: CASSLSAGSGKNIQYF.

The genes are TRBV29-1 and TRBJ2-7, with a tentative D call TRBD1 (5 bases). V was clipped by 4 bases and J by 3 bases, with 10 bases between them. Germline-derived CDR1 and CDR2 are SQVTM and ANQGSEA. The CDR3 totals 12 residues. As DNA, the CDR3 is TGCAGCGTTGTCGGCAGGGACTACGAGCAGTACTTC. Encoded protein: CSVVGRDYEQYF.

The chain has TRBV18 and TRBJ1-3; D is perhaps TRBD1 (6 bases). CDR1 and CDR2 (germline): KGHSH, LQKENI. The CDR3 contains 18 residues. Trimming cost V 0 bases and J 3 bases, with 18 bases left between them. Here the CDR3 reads CASSPPTDRIFGGNTIYF. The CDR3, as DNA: TGTGCCAGCTCACCACCGACCGACAGGATCTTCGGTGGAAACACCATATATTTT.